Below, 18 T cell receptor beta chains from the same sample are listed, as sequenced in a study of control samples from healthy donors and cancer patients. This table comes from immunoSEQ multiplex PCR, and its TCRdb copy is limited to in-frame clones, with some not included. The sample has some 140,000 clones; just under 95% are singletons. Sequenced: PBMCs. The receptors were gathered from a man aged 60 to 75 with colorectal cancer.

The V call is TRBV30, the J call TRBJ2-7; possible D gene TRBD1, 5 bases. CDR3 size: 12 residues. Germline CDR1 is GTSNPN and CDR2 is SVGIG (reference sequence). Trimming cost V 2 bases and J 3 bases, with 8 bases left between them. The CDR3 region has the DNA TGTGCCTGGAGTAAAGACAGCTACGAGCAGTACTTC. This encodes CAWSKDSYEQYF.

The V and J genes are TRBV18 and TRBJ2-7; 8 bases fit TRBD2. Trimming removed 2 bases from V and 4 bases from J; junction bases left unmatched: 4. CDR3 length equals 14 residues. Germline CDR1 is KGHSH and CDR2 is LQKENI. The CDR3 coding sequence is TGTGCCAGCTCACCAAACGGGGGGGTATACGAGCAGTACTTC. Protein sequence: CASSPNGGVYEQYF.

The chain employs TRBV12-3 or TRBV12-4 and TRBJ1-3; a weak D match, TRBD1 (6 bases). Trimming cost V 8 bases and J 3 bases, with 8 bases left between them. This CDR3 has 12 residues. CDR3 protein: CASGGGGNTIYF. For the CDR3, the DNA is TGTGCCAGCGGAGGGGGTGGAAACACCATATATTTT.

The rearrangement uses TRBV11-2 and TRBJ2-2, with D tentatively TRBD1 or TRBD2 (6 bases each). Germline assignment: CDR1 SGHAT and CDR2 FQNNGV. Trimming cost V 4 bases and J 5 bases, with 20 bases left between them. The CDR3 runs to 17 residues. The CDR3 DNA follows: TGTGCCAGCAGCTCACCAGGAGGGGGGCGTTCAACCGGGGAGCTGTTTTTT. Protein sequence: CASSSPGGGRSTGELFF.

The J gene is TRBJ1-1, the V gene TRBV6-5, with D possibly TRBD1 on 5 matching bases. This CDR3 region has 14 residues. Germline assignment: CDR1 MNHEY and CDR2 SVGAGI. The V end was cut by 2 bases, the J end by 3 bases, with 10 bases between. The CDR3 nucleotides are TGTGCCAGCAGTTACGGGACCGGGTACACTGAAGCTTTCTTT. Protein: CASSYGTGYTEAFF.

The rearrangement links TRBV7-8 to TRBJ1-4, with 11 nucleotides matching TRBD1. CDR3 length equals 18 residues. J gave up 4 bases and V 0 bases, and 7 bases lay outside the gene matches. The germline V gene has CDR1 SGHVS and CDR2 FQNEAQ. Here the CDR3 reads CASSLAPGQGVLNEKLFF. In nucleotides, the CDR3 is TGTGCCAGCAGCTTAGCCCCGGGACAGGGGGTTCTTAATGAAAAACTGTTTTTT.

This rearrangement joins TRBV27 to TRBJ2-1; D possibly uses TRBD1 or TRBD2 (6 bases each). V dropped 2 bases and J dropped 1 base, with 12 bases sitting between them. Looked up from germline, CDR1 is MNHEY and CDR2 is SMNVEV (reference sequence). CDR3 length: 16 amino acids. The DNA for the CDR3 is TGTGCCAGCAGTTTAATCGGGGGCTTATCCTACAATGAGCAGTTCTTC. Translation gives CASSLIGGLSYNEQFF.

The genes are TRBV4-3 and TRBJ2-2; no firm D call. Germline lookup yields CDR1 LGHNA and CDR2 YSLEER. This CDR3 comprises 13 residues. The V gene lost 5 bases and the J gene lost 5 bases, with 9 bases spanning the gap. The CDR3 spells CASSGVGTGELFF. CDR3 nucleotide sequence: TGCGCCAGCAGCGGGGTAGGGACCGGGGAGCTGTTTTTT.

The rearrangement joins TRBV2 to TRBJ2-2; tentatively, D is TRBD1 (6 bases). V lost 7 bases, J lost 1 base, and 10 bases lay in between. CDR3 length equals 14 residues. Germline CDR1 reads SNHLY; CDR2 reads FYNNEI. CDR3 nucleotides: TGTGCCAGCATCCAGACAGGGAACACCGGGGAGCTGTTTTTT. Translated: CASIQTGNTGELFF.

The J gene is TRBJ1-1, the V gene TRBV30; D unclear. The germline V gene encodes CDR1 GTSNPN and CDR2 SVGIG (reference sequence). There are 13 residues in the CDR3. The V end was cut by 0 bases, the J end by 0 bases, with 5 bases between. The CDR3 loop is CAWSVDLNTEAFF. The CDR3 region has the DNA TGTGCCTGGAGTGTGGACTTGAACACTGAAGCTTTCTTT.

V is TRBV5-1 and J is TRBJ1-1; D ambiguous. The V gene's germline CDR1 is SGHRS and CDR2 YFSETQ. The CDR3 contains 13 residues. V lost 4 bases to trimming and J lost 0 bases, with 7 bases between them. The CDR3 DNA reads TGCGCCAGCAGCACCGGACTGAACACTGAAGCTTTCTTT. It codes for CASSTGLNTEAFF.

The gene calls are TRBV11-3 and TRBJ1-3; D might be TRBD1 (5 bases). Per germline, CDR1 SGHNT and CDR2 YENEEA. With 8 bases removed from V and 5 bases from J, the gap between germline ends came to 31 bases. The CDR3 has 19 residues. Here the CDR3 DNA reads TGTGCCAGCTACTGGATCCCGACGAGGCAGGGAAAGAAGAGAAACACCATATATTTT. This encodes CASYWIPTRQGKKRNTIYF.

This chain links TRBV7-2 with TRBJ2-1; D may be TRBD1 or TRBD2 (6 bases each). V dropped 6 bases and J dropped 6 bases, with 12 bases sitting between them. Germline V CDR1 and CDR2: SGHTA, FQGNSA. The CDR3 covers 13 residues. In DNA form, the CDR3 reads TGTGCCAGCAGTTCACAGGGAGGCAATGAGCAGTTCTTC. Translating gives CASSSQGGNEQFF.

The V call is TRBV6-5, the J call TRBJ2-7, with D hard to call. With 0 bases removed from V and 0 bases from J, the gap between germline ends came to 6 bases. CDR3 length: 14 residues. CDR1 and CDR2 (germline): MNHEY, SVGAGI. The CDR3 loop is CASSYSLSSYEQYF. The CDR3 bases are TGTGCCAGCAGTTACTCCTTAAGCTCCTACGAGCAGTACTTC.

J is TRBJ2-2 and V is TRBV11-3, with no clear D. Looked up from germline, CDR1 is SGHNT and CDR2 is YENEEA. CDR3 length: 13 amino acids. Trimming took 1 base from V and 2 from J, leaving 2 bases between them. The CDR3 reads CASSLVNTGELFF. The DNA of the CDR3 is TGTGCCAGCAGCTTAGTTAACACCGGGGAGCTGTTTTTT.

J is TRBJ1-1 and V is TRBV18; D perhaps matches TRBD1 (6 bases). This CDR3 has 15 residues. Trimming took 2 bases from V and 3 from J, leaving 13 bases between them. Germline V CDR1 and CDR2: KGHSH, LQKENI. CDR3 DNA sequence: TGTGCCAGCTCACCAAGTAGACAGGTTGACACTGAAGCTTTCTTT. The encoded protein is CASSPSRQVDTEAFF.

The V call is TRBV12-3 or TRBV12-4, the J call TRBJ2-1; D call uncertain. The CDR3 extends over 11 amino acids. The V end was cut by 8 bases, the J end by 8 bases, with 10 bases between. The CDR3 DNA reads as TGTGCCAGCCGCTCATGGGATGAGCAGTTCTTC. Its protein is CASRSWDEQFF.

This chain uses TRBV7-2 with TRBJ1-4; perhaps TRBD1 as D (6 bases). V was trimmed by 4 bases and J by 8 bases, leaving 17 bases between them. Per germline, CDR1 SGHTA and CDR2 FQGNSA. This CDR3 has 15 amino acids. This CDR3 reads CASSSPGAPGEKLFF. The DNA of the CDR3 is TGTGCCAGCAGCTCTCCAGGGGCCCCGGGGGAAAAACTGTTTTTT.